This TCR beta chain was sequenced during a study of radiation and T cells in renal cell carcinoma. Overall study results and limits: Irradiated tumors had higher TCR clonality than control tumors.

Generated by immunoSEQ multiplex PCR, the TCRdb table keeps only in-frame clones and is missing some. The profile shows some 25,000 clones, 55% to 70% of them singletons. Treatment: treatment-naive control, cytoreductive nephrectomy. Control samples are tumors resected by cytoreductive nephrectomy without prior radiation. As for this clone: Antigen unknown.

V lost 2 bases to trimming and J lost 0 bases, with 2 bases between them. The length of the CDR3 is 13 residues. The V gene's germline CDR1 is SNHLY and CDR2 FYNNEI. The chain links TRBV2 to TRBJ1-5; D ambiguous. The receptor was isolated from a man in his forties with renal cell carcinoma. This material consisted of tumor tissue, taken from a patient whose treatment was nephrectomy without radiotherapy. The CDR3 nucleotides are TGTGCCAGCAGTGAACATAGCAATCAGCCCCAGCATTTT. The encoded protein is CASSEHSNQPQHF.